Below are 7 T cell receptor beta chains sequenced from a single sample in a study of blood T cell repertoires in COVID-19. The method was immunoSEQ multiplex PCR; TCRdb's version includes in-frame clones alone and lacks a portion of them. Of 55,000 to 75,000 clones in the sample, 73% were seen once. Sequencing input: peripheral blood. These receptors were obtained from a man aged 55-75 years with acute or convalescent COVID-19.

In its sample, this clone was seen many times. The chain links TRBV11-2 to TRBJ2-2; 8 bases are a match to TRBD2. With 5 bases clipped from V and 7 bases from J, the junction kept 15 bases outside the gene matches. This CDR3 region has 17 residues. Germline V lookup: CDR1 SGHAT, CDR2 FQNNGV. In nucleotides, the CDR3 is TGTGCCAGCAGCCTTAAGGGTTTAGCGGGAACTTTCGGGGAGCTGTTTTTT. It translates to CASSLKGLAGTFGELFF.

V usage is TRBV3-1 (or the pseudogene TRBV3-2) and J usage is TRBJ2-1, with 11 bases that match TRBD2. Germline V gene data show CDR1 as LGHDT and CDR2 as YNNKEL (reference sequence). V was clipped by 3 bases and J by 1 base; unmatched bases: 8. The CDR3 spans 18 residues. The CDR3 bases are TGTGCCAGCAGCCACACAGCCGGGACTAGCGGTTCCTACAATGAGCAGTTCTTC. Residues: CASSHTAGTSGSYNEQFF.

The V and J genes are TRBV5-4 and TRBJ2-1; TRBD2 matches 12 bases. The CDR3 runs 16 residues. V was clipped by 3 bases and J by 9 bases; unmatched bases: 10. CDR1 is SGHNT and CDR2 is YYREEE in the germline V gene (reference sequence). CDR3 loop: CASSSGTSGRRSEQFF. CDR3 DNA sequence: TGTGCCAGCAGCTCCGGGACTAGCGGGCGGCGTAGTGAGCAGTTCTTC. Drawing the rest from reference TRBV5-4 and TRBJ2-1, the complete variable domain is ETGVTQSPTHLIKTRGQQVTLRCSSQSGHNTVSWYQQALGQGPQFIFQYYREEENGRGNFPPRFSGLQFPNYSSELNVNALELDDSALYLCASSSGTSGRRSEQFFGPGTRLTVL.

The V and J genes are TRBV19 and TRBJ1-4, with 9 nucleotides matching TRBD1. Germline assignment: CDR1 LNHDA and CDR2 SQIVND (reference sequence). The CDR3 contains 18 residues. V gave up 4 bases and J gave up 0 bases; unmatched junction bases: 9. In DNA form, the CDR3 reads TGTGCCAGTAGTAACCCGACAGGGGGGATTGCAACTAATGAAAAACTGTTTTTT. Translated: CASSNPTGGIATNEKLFF.

The chain uses TRBV6-5 and TRBJ2-3; 10 nucleotides agree with TRBD1. CDR3 length equals 15 residues. V dropped 6 bases and J dropped 4; count of bases not matched to a gene: 7. Per the germline V gene, CDR1 is MNHEY and CDR2 is SVGAGI. The CDR3: CASRAGTGVPDTQYF. For the CDR3, the DNA is TGTGCCAGCAGGGCCGGGACAGGGGTGCCAGATACGCAGTATTTT.

This clone was counted a few times. V gene TRBV7-2 combines with J gene TRBJ2-1, with TRBD2 matching over 15 bases. V gave up 5 bases and J gave up 13 bases; unmatched junction bases: 12. Germline V gives CDR1 SGHTA, CDR2 FQGNSA. This CDR3 contains 16 residues. The CDR3 DNA reads as TGTGCCAGCAGCGCATGGACTAGCGGGGGGGTAGCCCCCCAGTTCTTC. This codes for CASSAWTSGGVAPQFF.

The V and J genes are TRBV19 and TRBJ2-1; TRBD1 matches at 7 bases. Looked up from germline, CDR1 is LNHDA and CDR2 is SQIVND (reference sequence). This CDR3 contains 17 residues. Losses at the gene ends were 2 bases for V and 4 bases for J; bases not matched to a gene: 11. CDR3 in amino acids: CASSILNRGSSYNEQFF. The CDR3 DNA reads TGTGCCAGTAGTATACTGAACAGGGGCTCTTCTTACAATGAGCAGTTCTTC.